This T cell receptor (beta chain) was sequenced during a study of blood T cell repertoires in COVID-19. At the level of the study: PBMCs, B-cell-depleted T cells, or T cells provided the cDNA or gDNA that made up the material.

Deletions cut 6 bases from V and 3 bases from J, with 13 bases between. Germline values: CDR1 LGHNA, CDR2 YNFKEQ. The CDR3 totals 14 residues. Profiling relied on immunoSEQ multiplex PCR, and the TCRdb table lists in-frame clones only, not all of them. The repertoire holds 50,000 or so clones, about 90% seen once, with approximately 6.4% in the top ten. The rearrangement joins TRBV4-2 to TRBJ2-3; perhaps TRBD2 as D (5 bases). The TCR sequence derives from a man between 65 and 79 years old with active COVID-19. Sequencing was carried out using peripheral blood. The CDR3 spells CASRNPRVTDTQYF. Here the CDR3 DNA reads TGTGCCAGCAGAAACCCGAGGGTGACAGATACGCAGTATTTT.